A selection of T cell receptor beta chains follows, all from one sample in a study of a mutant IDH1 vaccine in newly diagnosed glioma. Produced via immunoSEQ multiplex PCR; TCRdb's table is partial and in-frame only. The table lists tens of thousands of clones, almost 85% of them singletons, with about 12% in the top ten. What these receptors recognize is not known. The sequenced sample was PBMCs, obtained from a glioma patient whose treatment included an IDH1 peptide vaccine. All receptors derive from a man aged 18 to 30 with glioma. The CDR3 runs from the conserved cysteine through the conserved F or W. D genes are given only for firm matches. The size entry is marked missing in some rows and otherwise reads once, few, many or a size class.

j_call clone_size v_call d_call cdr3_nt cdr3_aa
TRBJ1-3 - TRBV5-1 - TGCGCCAGCAGCTTGGATCCGGATGGCTCTGGAAACACCATATATTTT CASSLDPDGSGNTIYF
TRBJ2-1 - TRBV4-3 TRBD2 TGCGCCAGCAGCCAAGAACTGGGAGCGGGGTACAATGAGCAGTTCTTC CASSQELGAGYNEQFF
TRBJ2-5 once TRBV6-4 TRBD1 TGTGCCAGCAGTGCCTCAGGGGGCGAAGGCCAAGAGACCCAGTACTTC CASSASGGEGQETQYF
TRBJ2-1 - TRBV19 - TGTGCCAGTAGTATAATGTTCCTTAGCTCCTACAATGAGCAGTTCTTC CASSIMFLSSYNEQFF
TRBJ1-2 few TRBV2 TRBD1 TGTGCCAGCAGCGGAGGACAGGTGGTTTATGGCTACACCTTC CASSGGQVVYGYTF
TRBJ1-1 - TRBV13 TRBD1 TGTGCCAGCAGTCCTTGGACAGGGGGAAACACTGAAGCTTTCTTT CASSPWTGGNTEAFF
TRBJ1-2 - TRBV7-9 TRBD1 TGTGCCAGCAGCTTAGCAAAGGACAGGAGGAAGCGGGTCTATGGCTACACCTTC CASSLAKDRRKRVYGYTF
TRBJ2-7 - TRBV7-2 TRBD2 TGTGCCAGCAGCTTAGCGAGTTTCGAGCGGGGGGTCCACGAGCAGTACTTC CASSLASFERGVHEQYF
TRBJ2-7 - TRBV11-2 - TGTGCCAGCATGTGGGGGGGCAGCTCCTACGAGCAGTACTTC CASMWGGSSYEQYF
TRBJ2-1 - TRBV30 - TGTGCCTGGACCGGACAGAGAACCTACAATGAGCAGTTCTTC CAWTGQRTYNEQFF
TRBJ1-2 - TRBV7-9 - TGTGCCAGCAGCATTAGCGGCGGCTACACCTTC CASSISGGYTF
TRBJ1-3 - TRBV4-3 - TGCGCCAGCAGCCCCGACCGGGGGGCTGGAAACACCATATATTTT CASSPDRGAGNTIYF
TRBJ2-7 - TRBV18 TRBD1 TGTGCCAGCTCAGTCTCAAGCCGGGACAGGTCCCTGTTGGGGCAGTACTTC CASSVSSRDRSLLGQYF
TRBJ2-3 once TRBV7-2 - TGTGCCAGCAGCTCCTGGGGAGCTGGAACAGATACGCAGTATTTT CASSSWGAGTDTQYF
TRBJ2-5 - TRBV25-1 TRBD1 TGTGCCAGCAGTGGAAGGACAGGGGGAGAGACCCAGTACTTC CASSGRTGGETQYF
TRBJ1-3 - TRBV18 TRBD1 TGTGCCAGCTCCCAGAAGAGGGGACAGGGTGGAAACACCATATATTTT CASSQKRGQGGNTIYF
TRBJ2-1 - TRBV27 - TGTGCCAGCAGTTTACAGGTGAACAATGAGCAGTTCTTC CASSLQVNNEQFF
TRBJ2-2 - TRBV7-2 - TGTGCCAGCAGCTTAAGAGTGGGTGCGAACACCGGGGAGCTGTTTTTT CASSLRVGANTGELFF
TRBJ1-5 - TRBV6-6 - TGTGCCAGCAGACCCCGGGTACAGGGAGGTCAGCCCCAGCATTTT CASRPRVQGGQPQHF
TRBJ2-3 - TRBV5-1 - TGCGCCAGCAGCTTGGCCGTTGGTACTACAGATACGCAGTATTTT CASSLAVGTTDTQYF
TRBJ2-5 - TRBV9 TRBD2 TGTGCCAGCAGCGTAGGGTTAGCGGGAACTCAAGAGACCCAGTACTTC CASSVGLAGTQETQYF
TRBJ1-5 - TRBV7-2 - TGTGCCAGCAGCTTAGGAGGGCTGCCGAGCAATCAGCCCCAGCATTTT CASSLGGLPSNQPQHF
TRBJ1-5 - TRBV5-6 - TGTGCCAGCAGCCCGCAACAGATGCAGCCCCAGCATTTT CASSPQQMQPQHF
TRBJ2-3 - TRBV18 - TGTGCCAGCTCACCCAACACAGATACGCAGTATTTT CASSPNTDTQYF
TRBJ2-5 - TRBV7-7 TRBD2 TGTGCTAGCAGCCCCCGCGGGGGGGCGGAGACCCAGTACTTC CASSPRGGAETQYF
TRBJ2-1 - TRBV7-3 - TGTGCCAGCAGCTTACTTGGACAGCCGACGGACTCCTACAATGAGCAGTTCTTC CASSLLGQPTDSYNEQFF
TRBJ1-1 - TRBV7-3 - TGTGCCAGCAGCTTAAACAGAAAGAACACTGAAGCTTTCTTT CASSLNRKNTEAFF
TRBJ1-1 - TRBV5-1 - TGCGCCAGCAGCCCGCGACAGCGGATGACTGAAGCTTTCTTT CASSPRQRMTEAFF
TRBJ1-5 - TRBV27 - TGTGCCAGCAGCAATCGAGGGGGGGGAGTCAATCAGCCCCAGCATTTT CASSNRGGGVNQPQHF
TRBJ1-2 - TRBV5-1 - TGCGCCAGCAGCTTGGCTGGTAGCGGGGGGACCTATGGCTACACCTTC CASSLAGSGGTYGYTF
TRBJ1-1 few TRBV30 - TGTGCCTGGGGACAGCCCTATAGGGACACTGAAGCTTTCTTT CAWGQPYRDTEAFF
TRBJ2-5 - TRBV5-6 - TGTGCCAGCAGCTTCGGGCCCCTCCAAGAGACCCAGTACTTC CASSFGPLQETQYF
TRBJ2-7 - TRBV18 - TGTGCCAGCGGGGAGGACGGTGTCTACGAGCAGTACTTC CASGEDGVYEQYF
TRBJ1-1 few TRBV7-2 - TGTGCCAGCAGCCTAACGCAGGGGCCCACTGAAGCTTTCTTT CASSLTQGPTEAFF
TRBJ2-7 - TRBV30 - TGTGCCTGGAGTGTAGGACGAAATTACGAGCAGTACTTC CAWSVGRNYEQYF
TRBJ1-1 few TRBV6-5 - TGTGCCAGCAGTTACACGACAGCGAACACTGAAGCTTTCTTT CASSYTTANTEAFF
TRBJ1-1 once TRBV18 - TGTGCCAGCTCCCAAGTTCCCAGGTACACTGAAGCTTTCTTT CASSQVPRYTEAFF
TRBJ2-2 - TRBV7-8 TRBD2 TGTGCCAGCAGGAGGGCGACTAGCTTATTCGGGGAGCTGTTTTTT CASRRATSLFGELFF
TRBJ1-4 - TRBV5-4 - TGTGCCAGCAGCCGTACCGGGTCCAACCATGAAAAACTGTTTTTT CASSRTGSNHEKLFF
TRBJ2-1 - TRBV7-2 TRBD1 TGTGCCAGCAGCCCGGACAGGGGCATGTACAATGAGCAGTTCTTC CASSPDRGMYNEQFF
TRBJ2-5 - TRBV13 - TGTGCCAGCAGCTTAGGAGGGACCCAGCCAGGGGAGACCCAGTACTTC CASSLGGTQPGETQYF
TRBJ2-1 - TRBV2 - TGTGCCAGCAGTGGGAACCCATACAATGAGCAGTTCTTC CASSGNPYNEQFF
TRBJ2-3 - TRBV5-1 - TGCGCCAGCAGCTTGCGACGCAGCACAGATACGCAGTATTTT CASSLRRSTDTQYF
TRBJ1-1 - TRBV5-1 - TGCGCCAGCAGCATAGGCCTCCGGGGTTTCACTGAAGCTTTCTTT CASSIGLRGFTEAFF
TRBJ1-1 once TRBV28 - TGTGCCAGCAGTTTAGGCCGGGCCGACACTGAAGCTTTCTTT CASSLGRADTEAFF
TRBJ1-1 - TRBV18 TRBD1 TGTGCCAGCTCACCACGGGGACAGGCCATGAACACTGAAGCTTTCTTT CASSPRGQAMNTEAFF
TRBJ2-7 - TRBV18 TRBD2 TGTGCCAGCTCACCAACGGGACTAGCGCAGGAGCAGTACTTC CASSPTGLAQEQYF
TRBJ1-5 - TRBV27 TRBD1 TGTGCCAGCAGAGACGGGACAGGGGATTACCAGCCCCAGCATTTT CASRDGTGDYQPQHF
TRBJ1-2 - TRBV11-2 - TGTGCCAGCAGCTTTGGCAGGGTCGGAGGCTACACCTTC CASSFGRVGGYTF
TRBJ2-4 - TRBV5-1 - TGCGCCAGCAGCAGTAGGGACACTCGAAGGGACATTCAGTACTTC CASSSRDTRRDIQYF
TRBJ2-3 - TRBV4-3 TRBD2 TGCGCCAGCAGCCTCGGGACTAGCGGGAGGACTAGCACAGATACGCAGTATTTT CASSLGTSGRTSTDTQYF
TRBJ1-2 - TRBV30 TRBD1 TGTGCCTGGAGCCTGGGACAGGGGGTTCCTGCGGGCTACACCTTC CAWSLGQGVPAGYTF
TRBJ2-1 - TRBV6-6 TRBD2 TGTGCCAGCAGTACTAGCGGGGGGGGCTACAATGAGCAGTTCTTC CASSTSGGGYNEQFF
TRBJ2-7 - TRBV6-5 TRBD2 TGTGCCACCGCTGACGGAGGCGGGGGGCCTTACGAGCAGTACTTC CATADGGGGPYEQYF
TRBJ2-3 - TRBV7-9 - TGTGCCAGCAGCTTAGCAGAGGGGAGTACGCAGTATTTT CASSLAEGSTQYF
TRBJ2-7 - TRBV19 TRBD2 TGTGCCAGTAGTATCCTTAGCGGGAGGCCCACCTACGAGCAGTACTTC CASSILSGRPTYEQYF
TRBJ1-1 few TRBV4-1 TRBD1 TGCGCCAGCAGCCAATTCGGACAGGGGACGAACACTGAAGCTTTCTTT CASSQFGQGTNTEAFF
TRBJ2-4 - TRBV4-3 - TGCGCCAGCAGCCAAGAAGAGGACTACCTAATAGCCAAAAACATTCAGTACTTC CASSQEEDYLIAKNIQYF
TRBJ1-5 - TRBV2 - TGTGCCAGCAGTGAACGGAAAGGGCGCATTTGGCCCCAGCATTTT CASSERKGRIWPQHF
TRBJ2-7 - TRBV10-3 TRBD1 TGTGCCATCAGTGACGGACAGGGACCCTACGAGCAGTACTTC CAISDGQGPYEQYF